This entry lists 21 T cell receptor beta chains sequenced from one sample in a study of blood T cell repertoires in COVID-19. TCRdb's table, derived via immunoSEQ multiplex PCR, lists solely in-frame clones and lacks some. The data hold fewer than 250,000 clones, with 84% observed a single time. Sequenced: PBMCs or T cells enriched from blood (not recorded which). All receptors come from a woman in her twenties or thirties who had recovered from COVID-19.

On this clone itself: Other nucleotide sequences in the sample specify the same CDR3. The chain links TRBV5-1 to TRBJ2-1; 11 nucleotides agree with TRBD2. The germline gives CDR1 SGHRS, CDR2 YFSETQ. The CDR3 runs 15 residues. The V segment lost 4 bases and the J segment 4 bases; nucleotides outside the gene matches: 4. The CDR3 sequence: CASSPGTSGYNEQFF. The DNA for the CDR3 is TGCGCCAGCAGCCCCGGGACTAGCGGTTACAATGAGCAGTTCTTC.

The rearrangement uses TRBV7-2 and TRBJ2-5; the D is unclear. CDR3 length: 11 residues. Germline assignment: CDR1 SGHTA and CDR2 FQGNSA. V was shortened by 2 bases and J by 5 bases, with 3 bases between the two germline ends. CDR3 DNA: TGTGCCAGCAGCTTAAGCGAGACCCAGTACTTC. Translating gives CASSLSETQYF.

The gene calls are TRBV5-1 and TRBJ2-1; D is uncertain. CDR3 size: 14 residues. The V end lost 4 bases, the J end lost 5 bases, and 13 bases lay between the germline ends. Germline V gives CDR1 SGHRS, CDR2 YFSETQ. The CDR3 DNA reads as TGCGCCAGCAGCCCTCAAATACTGCACAATGAGCAGTTCTTC. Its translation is CASSPQILHNEQFF.

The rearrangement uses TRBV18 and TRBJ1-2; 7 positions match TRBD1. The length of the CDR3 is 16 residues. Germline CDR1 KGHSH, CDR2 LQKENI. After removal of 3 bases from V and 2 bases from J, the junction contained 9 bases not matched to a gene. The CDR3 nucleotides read TGTGCCAGCTCACCCTCGGGACAGCCAAAAAACTATGGCTACACCTTC. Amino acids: CASSPSGQPKNYGYTF.

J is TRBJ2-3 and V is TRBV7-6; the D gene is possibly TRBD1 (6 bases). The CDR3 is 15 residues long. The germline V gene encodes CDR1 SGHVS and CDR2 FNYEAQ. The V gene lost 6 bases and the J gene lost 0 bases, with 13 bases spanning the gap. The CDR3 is CASSSGTTSTDTQYF. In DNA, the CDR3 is TGTGCCAGCAGTTCCGGGACAACTAGCACAGATACGCAGTATTTT.

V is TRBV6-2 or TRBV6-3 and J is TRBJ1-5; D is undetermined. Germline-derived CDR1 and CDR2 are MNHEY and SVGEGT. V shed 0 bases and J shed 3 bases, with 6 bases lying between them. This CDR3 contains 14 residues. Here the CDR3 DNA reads TGTGCCAGCAGTTACTCTGGGCCCAATCAGCCCCAGCATTTT. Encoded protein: CASSYSGPNQPQHF.

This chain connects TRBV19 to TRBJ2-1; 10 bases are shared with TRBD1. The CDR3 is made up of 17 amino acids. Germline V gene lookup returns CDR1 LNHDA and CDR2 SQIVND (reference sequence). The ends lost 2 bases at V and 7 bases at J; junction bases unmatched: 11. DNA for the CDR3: TGTGCCAGTAGTATAACGGTGGTGGGGACAGGGGATAATGAGCAGTTCTTC. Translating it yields CASSITVVGTGDNEQFF. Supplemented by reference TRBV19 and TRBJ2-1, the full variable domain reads DGGITQSPKYLFRKEGQNVTLSCEQNLNHDAMYWYRQDPGQGLRLIYYSQIVNDFQKGDIAEGYSVSREKKESFPLTVTSAQKNPTAFYLCASSITVVGTGDNEQFFGPGTRLTVL.

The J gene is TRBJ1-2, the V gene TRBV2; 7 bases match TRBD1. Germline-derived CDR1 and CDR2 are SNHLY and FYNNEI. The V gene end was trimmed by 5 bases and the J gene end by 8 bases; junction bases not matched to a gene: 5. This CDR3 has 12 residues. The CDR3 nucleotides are TGTGCCAGCAGTCCAGGGGGTTACGGCTACACCTTC. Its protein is CASSPGGYGYTF.

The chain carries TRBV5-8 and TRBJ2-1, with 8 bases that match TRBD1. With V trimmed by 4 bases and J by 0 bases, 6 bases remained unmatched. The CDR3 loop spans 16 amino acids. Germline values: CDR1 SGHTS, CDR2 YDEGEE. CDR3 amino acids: CASSRGQGSSYNEQFF. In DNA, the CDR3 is TGTGCCAGCAGCCGAGGACAGGGAAGCTCCTACAATGAGCAGTTCTTC.

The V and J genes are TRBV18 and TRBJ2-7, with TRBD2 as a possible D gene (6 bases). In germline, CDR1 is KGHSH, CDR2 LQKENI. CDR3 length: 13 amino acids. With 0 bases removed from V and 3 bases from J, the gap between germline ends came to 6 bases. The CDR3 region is CASSPPGGYEQYV. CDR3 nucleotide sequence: TGTGCCAGCTCACCACCCGGGGGCTACGAGCAGTACGTC.

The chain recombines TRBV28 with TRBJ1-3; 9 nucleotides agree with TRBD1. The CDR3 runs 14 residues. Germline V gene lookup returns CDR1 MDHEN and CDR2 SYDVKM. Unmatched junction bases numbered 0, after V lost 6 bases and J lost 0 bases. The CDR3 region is CASRTGGSGNTIYF. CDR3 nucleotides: TGTGCCAGCAGGACAGGGGGCTCTGGAAACACCATATATTTT.

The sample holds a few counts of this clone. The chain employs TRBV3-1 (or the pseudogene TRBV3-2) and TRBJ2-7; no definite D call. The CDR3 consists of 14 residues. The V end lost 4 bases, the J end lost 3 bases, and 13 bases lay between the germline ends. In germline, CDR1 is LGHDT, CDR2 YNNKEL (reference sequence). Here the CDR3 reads CASSPWRFLYEQYV. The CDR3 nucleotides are TGTGCCAGCAGCCCATGGCGGTTCCTCTACGAGCAGTACGTC.

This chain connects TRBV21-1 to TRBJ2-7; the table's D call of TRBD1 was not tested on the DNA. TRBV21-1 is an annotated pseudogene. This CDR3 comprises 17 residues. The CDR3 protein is CASTRTGASAGSYEQYF. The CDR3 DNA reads TGTGCCAGCACCAGAACAGGGGCTTCGGCTGGTAGCTACGAGCAGTACTTC.

The CDR3 DNA follows: TGCGCCAGCAGCTCCGGGACTAGCGGGGGGGTAAATACGCAGTATTTT. Protein product: CASSSGTSGGVNTQYF. The chain uses TRBV5-1 and TRBJ2-3, with TRBD2 identical over 16 bases. CDR3 length: 16 residues. The germline CDR1 and CDR2 sequences are SGHRS and YFSETQ. V lost 3 bases to trimming and J lost 7 bases; unmatched junction nucleotides: 5. The full variable domain, completed using reference TRBV5-1 and TRBJ2-3, is KAGVTQTPRYLIKTRGQQVTLSCSPISGHRSVSWYQQTPGQGLQFLFEYFSETQRNKGNFPGRFSGRQFSNSRSEMNVSTLELGDSALYLCASSSGTSGGVNTQYFGPGTRLTVL.

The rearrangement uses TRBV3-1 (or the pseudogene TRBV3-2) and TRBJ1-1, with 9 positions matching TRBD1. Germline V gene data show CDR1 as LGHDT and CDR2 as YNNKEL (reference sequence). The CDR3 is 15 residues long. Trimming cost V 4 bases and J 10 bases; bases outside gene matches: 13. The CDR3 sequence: CASSPKTGGDTGAFF. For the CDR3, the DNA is TGTGCCAGCAGCCCGAAGACAGGGGGTGATACGGGAGCTTTCTTT.

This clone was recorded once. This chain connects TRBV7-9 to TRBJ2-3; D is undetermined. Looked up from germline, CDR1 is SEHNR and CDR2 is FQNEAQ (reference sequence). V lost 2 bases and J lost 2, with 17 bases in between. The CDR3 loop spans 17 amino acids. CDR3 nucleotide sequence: TGTGCCAGCAGCTTACCTGGTGGAGCCGCTACCACAGATACGCAGTATTTT. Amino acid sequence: CASSLPGGAATTDTQYF.

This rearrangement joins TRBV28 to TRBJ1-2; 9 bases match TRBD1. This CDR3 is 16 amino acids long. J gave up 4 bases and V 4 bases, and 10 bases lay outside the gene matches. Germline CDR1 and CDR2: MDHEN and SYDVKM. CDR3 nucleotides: TGTGCCAGCAGTTATGCGGGACAGGGAGTTCCCTATGGCTACACCTTC. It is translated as CASSYAGQGVPYGYTF.

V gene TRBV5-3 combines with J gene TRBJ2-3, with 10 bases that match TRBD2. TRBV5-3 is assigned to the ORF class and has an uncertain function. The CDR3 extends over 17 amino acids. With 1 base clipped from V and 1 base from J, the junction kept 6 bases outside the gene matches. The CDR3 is CARSLWSSGSCTDTQYF. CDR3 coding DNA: TGTGCCAGAAGCTTGTGGTCTAGCGGGAGTTGCACAGATACGCAGTATTTT.

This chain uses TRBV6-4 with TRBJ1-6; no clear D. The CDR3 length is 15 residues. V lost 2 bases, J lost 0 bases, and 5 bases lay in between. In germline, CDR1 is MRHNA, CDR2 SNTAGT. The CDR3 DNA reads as TGTGCCAGCAGTGACGGGAGCTCCTATAATTCACCCCTCCACTTT. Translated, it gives CASSDGSSYNSPLHF.

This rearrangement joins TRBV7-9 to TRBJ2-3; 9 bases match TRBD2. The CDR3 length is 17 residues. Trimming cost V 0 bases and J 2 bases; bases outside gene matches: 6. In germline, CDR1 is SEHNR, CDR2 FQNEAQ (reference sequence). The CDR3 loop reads CASSLAASGTTTDTQYF. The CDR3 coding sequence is TGTGCCAGCAGCTTAGCGGCTAGCGGGACGACCACAGATACGCAGTATTTT.

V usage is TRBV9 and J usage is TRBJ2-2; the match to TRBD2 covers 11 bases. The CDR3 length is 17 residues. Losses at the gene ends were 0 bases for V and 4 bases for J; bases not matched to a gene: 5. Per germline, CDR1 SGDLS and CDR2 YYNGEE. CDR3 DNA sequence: TGTGCCAGCAGCGTAGTAGGTCTAGCGGGGGGCACCGGGGAGCTGTTTTTT. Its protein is CASSVVGLAGGTGELFF.